The clone carrying this T cell receptor (beta chain) has a handful of counts. Patients showing uncontrolled infection, other autoimmune disease, pregnancy or lactation were ineligible. RNA transcripts were the template for amplifying TCR beta CDR3 regions. The HTBI primer set served for first-round RT-PCR of the TCR CDR3. Via MiXCR, TCRdb re-called the multiplex PCR reads, giving one row per CDR3 protein. The table has some 210,000 distinct CDR3 sequences, about 15% seen once. Germline V gene lookup returns CDR1 SGHKS and CDR2 YYEKEE (reference sequence). Trimming removed 2 bases from V and 6 bases from J, with 16 bases in between. The CDR3 covers 15 residues. The data were taken from a study of T cells in Graves' hyperthyroidism and ophthalmopathy.

This rearrangement joins TRBV5-5 to TRBJ2-3; possible D gene TRBD1, 6 bases. This TCR came from a man in his fifties or sixties with Graves' hyperthyroidism. The sequenced material came from blood. The CDR3 nucleotides read TGTGCCAGCAGCTTCTGGGACAACCGTAAGGATACGCAGTATTTT. This encodes CASSFWDNRKDTQYF.